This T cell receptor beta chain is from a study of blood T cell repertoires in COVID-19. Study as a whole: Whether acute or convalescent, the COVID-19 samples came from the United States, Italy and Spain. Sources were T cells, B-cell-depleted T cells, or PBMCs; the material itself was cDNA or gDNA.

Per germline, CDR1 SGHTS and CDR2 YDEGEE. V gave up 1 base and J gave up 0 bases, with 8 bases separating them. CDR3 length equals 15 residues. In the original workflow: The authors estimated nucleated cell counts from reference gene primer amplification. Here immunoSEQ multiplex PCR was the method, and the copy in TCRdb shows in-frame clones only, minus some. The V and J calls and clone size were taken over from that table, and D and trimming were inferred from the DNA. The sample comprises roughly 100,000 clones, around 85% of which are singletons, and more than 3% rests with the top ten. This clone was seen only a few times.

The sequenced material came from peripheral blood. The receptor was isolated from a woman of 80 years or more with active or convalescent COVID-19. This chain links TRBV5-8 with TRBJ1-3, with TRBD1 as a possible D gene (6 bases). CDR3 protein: CASSLRGGSGNTIYF. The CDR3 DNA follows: TGTGCCAGCAGCTTGCGAGGGGGCTCTGGAAACACCATATATTTT.